The 9 T cell receptor beta chains below come from one sample, sequenced in a study of blood T cell repertoires in COVID-19. The table came from immunoSEQ multiplex PCR; TCRdb's copy has only in-frame clones and leaves some out. Among around 380,000 clones listed, 70% to 90% were seen once. Material for sequencing was PBMCs or T cells enriched from blood (not recorded which). These receptors came from a man younger than 40 who had recovered from COVID-19.

This rearrangement joins TRBV29-1 to TRBJ2-7; D might be TRBD1 (5 bases). The germline V and J ends were trimmed by 7 bases and 2 bases, with 12 bases remaining between them. CDR3 size: 12 residues. Per germline, CDR1 SQVTM and CDR2 ANQGSEA. In DNA, the CDR3 is TGCAGCGCGGTGACAGCAACCTACGAGCAGTACTTC. Translation gives CSAVTATYEQYF.

The chain is built from TRBV6-1 and TRBJ1-2; the D is unclear. This CDR3 has 13 amino acids. Germline CDR1 reads MNHNS; CDR2 reads SASEGT. V lost 1 base and J lost 7, with 10 bases in between. CDR3 bases: TGTGCCAGCAGTGAAGTTGAGAACCGTGGCTACACCTTC. The encoded protein is CASSEVENRGYTF.

The V gene is TRBV6-5, the J gene TRBJ1-5; the D is unclear. Germline V gene sequence: CDR1 MNHEY, CDR2 SVGAGI. This CDR3 has 15 amino acids. Trimming removed 6 bases from V and 0 bases from J, with 12 bases in between. The CDR3 bases are TGTGCCAGCAGCGGTTCGGGTAATAGCAATCAGCCCCAGCATTTT. Translated, it gives CASSGSGNSNQPQHF.

V and J are TRBV20-1 and TRBJ2-1; D is ambiguous. The CDR3 covers 12 residues. CDR1 DFQATT and CDR2 SNEGSKA come from the germline V gene (reference sequence). Deletions cut 3 bases from V and 7 bases from J, with 10 bases between. The CDR3 sequence is CSASAAVNEQFF. CDR3 DNA: TGCAGTGCTAGTGCTGCGGTAAATGAGCAGTTCTTC.

This chain links TRBV4-1 with TRBJ2-6; 9 positions agree with TRBD1. Germline values: CDR1 MGHRA, CDR2 YSYEKL. V dropped 4 bases and J dropped 4; count of bases not matched to a gene: 5. This CDR3 is built from 16 residues. The CDR3 reads CASSLRTGDGANVLTF. CDR3 sequence (DNA): TGCGCCAGCAGCCTTCGGACAGGGGACGGGGCCAACGTCCTGACTTTC.

V is TRBV10-3 and J is TRBJ2-1, with 7 bases that match TRBD1. The CDR3 consists of 14 residues. Looked up from germline, CDR1 is ENHRY and CDR2 is SYGVKD. The junction had 6 bases not matched to a gene; V was cut back by 6 bases and J by 4 bases. CDR3 sequence: CAIRGQATYNEQFF. CDR3 sequence (DNA): TGTGCCATCAGAGGACAGGCGACGTACAATGAGCAGTTCTTC.

As for this clone: Other DNA sequences within the sample encode an identical CDR3. The chain has TRBV18 and TRBJ1-5; 8 nucleotides match TRBD1. CDR1 is KGHSH, CDR2 LQKENI, per germline. The CDR3 spans 13 residues. With 3 bases clipped from V and 5 bases from J, the junction kept 0 bases outside the gene matches. The CDR3 sequence is CASSPTGDQPQHF. The CDR3 DNA sequence: TGTGCCAGCTCACCGACAGGGGATCAGCCCCAGCATTTT.

The CDR3 here is CASSFEGSTEAFF. The CDR3 DNA reads TGTGCCAGCAGCTTTGAGGGTTCTACTGAAGCTTTCTTT. The chain carries TRBV7-6 and TRBJ1-1; no clear D. CDR3 length: 13 amino acids. V was cut by 3 bases and J by 5 bases, with 10 bases left in between. Germline V CDR1 and CDR2: SGHVS, FNYEAQ.

The CDR3 spells CASSFRTGPDQPQHF. CDR3 nucleotide sequence: TGTGCCAGCAGTTTCCGGACAGGACCAGATCAGCCCCAGCATTTT. V is TRBV6-6 and J is TRBJ1-5; TRBD1 matches 7 bases. V shed 4 bases, J shed 5 bases, and the junction held 8 bases outside the gene matches. This CDR3 is built from 15 residues. Germline assignment: CDR1 MNHNY and CDR2 SVGAGI (reference sequence).